This T cell receptor (beta chain) derives from a study of shared clonotypes between healthy human individuals. About the study: CD4 naive and CD4 memory each took three plates per donor, while CD8 naive took two and CD8 memory one. General observations from the study: Naive subsets generally exceeded memory subsets in estimated richness. In contrast to clonotypes shared by all four donors, non-shared clonotypes had lower generation probabilities.

Notes on this clone: The antigen is unknown.

The data were produced by immunoSEQ multiplex PCR, yet TCRdb's version contains in-frame clones alone and is incomplete. The sample holds roughly 1,500,000 clones; roughly 98% are singletons and the top ten take roughly 0.42%. The CDR3 spans 13 residues. The germline CDR1 and CDR2 sequences are SGHAT and FQNNGV. V dropped 1 base and J dropped 13 bases, with 14 bases sitting between them. Sequencing used naive CD4+ T cells sorted from blood. Subset meaning: CD45RA+ positively selected. The origin of this receptor is a man between 25 and 39 years old in good health. The chain couples TRBV11-2 to TRBJ2-1, with unresolved D. The CDR3 loop is CASSLASGPSQFF. In DNA form, the CDR3 reads TGTGCCAGCAGCTTAGCGTCCGGGCCCTCTCAGTTCTTC.